This TCR beta chain is drawn from a study of OX40 agonist ivuxolimab in advanced cancers. General study findings and limits: The expanded peripheral T cells' antigen specificity was not determined.

Points on this clone: Antigen specificity is unknown.

Sequencing used immunoSEQ multiplex PCR; TCRdb keeps in-frame clones, though not all of them. The data contain over 60,000 clones, 89% of them singletons. Germline CDR1 SGHVS, CDR2 FNYEAQ. J lost 7 bases, V lost 4 bases, and 13 bases had no gene match. CDR3 length equals 17 residues. The origin of this receptor is an adult with an advanced solid tumor such as melanoma, head and neck, liver or kidney cancer. The V gene is TRBV7-6, the J gene TRBJ2-2; 9 bases fit TRBD2. The sample in question was CD4+ or CD8+ T cells sorted from blood, obtained in a trial of the OX40 agonist ivuxolimab. CDR3 bases: TGTGCCAGCAGCTCCCAGATATTAGCGGGAGTTCTCGGGGAGCTGTTTTTT. As protein: CASSSQILAGVLGELFF.